The next 12 T cell receptor beta chains were all read from a single sample in a study of tumor-infiltrating lymphocytes in primary liver carcinoma. Total RNA amounting to 500 ng was the source from which TCR beta cDNA was made with a constant-region primer. Three rounds of nested multiplex PCR with slightly modified ARM-PCR produced TCR beta libraries. TRBV1-TRBV30 forward primers paired with a C-beta reverse primer were used in the first two PCR rounds, which ran roughly 11 cycles each. Via MiXCR, TCRdb re-called the multiplex PCR reads, giving one row per CDR3 protein. The data hold tens of thousands of distinct CDR3 sequences, with around 70% observed a single time. Co-extraction of both nucleic acids (RNA and DNA) used roughly 19-33 mg of unsorted bulk tissue. The specimen was liver tumor tissue from sampling region 1. Subset indicated: tumor region T1, superior pole. Receptor source: a man between 40 and 49 years old with primary liver carcinoma and hepatitis B virus infection.

Concerning this clonotype: As the CDR3 is not closed by the conserved phenylalanine or tryptophan, this likely results from a read error. No DNA is shown, since the ends of the CDR3 on it are uncertain; the CDR3 is the one TCRdb lists. The chain recombines TRBV11-2 with TRBJ2-7; the DNA was not used to check the table's D call, TRBD1. Both ends counted, the CDR3 spans 8 residues. CDR1 is SGHAT, CDR2 FQNNGV, per germline. CDR3 loop: CASSLVGA.

This clonotype was detected only once. This could be a read error, since a much larger clone is one nucleotide away. The chain employs TRBV5-8 and TRBJ1-6; the D is unclear. CDR3 length: 17 amino acids. CDR1 is SGHTS and CDR2 is YDEGEE in the germline V gene. V was shortened by 4 bases and J by 5 bases, with 19 bases between the two germline ends. The CDR3 protein is CASSMATGTDHNSPLHF. Here the CDR3 DNA reads TGTGCCAGCAGCATGGCCACGGGTACCGACCATAATTCACCCCTCCACTTT.

Remarks on this clonotype: The junction differs from germline at one of its ends, possibly a read error. This chain joins TRBV11-2 and TRBJ2-7, with 8 bases lining up with TRBD2. The CDR3 totals 15 residues. The germline V gene encodes CDR1 SGHAT and CDR2 FQNNGV. The CDR3 DNA is TGTCCCAGCAGCTTCACGGGACTAGGGATCCACGAACAGTACTTC. Protein: CPSSFTGLGIHEQYF.

Concerning this clonotype: An end of the junction does not agree with germline; a read error may underlie this. The genes are TRBV4-1 and TRBJ1-4; 7 bases are a match to TRBD1. The germline V gene has CDR1 MGHRA and CDR2 YSYEKL. The CDR3 has 17 residues. The CDR3 DNA follows: TGCGCCAGCGAGGTGTCAGGGGGGACAACAACTGATGAAAAACTGTTTTTT. Amino acids: CASEVSGGTTTDEKLFF.

As regards this clonotype: Mismatch with germline at one junction end may stem from a read error. This chain uses TRBV4-1 with TRBJ2-3, with 7 bases fitting TRBD2. The CDR3 totals 15 residues. Germline CDR1 MGHRA, CDR2 YSYEKL. The CDR3 is CTSSRGAGETDRQYF. The CDR3 DNA reads as TGCACCAGCAGCCGGGGTGCGGGAGAGACAGATAGGCAGTATTTT.

About this clonotype: This may be a read error, as it is one base from a much larger clone. The rearrangement joins TRBV7-9 to TRBJ2-7, with 12 bases lining up with TRBD2. The V gene's germline CDR1 is SEHNR and CDR2 FQNEAQ (reference sequence). This CDR3 comprises 17 residues. CDR3: CASSSLWTSGDSYDQYF. CDR3 DNA: TGTGCCAGCAGCAGTCTATGGACTAGCGGGGACTCCTACGACCAGTACTTC.

This clonotype came up a few times. Relative to the germline gene, one junction end is altered; a read error may explain this. The chain links TRBV29-1 to TRBJ1-1, with a possible D match to TRBD1 (6 bases). The V gene's germline CDR1 is SQVTM and CDR2 ANQGSEA. The CDR3 covers 12 residues. The CDR3 DNA is TGCGGCGTTTTGGGACAGAACACTGAAGCTTTCTTT. Protein: CGVLGQNTEAFF.

Comments on this clonotype: This could be a read error, since a much larger clone is one nucleotide away. The V call is TRBV4-1, the J call TRBJ2-2, with D unclear. The CDR3 extends over 13 amino acids. Germline CDR1 reads MGHRA; CDR2 reads YSYEKL. The CDR3 here is CASNQVPPGELFF. The DNA for the CDR3 is TGCGCCAGCAACCAAGTCCCTCCCGGGGAGCTGTTTTTT.

Comment on this clonotype: A much larger clone lies a single base off, so this may be a read error. J is TRBJ2-7 and V is TRBV5-1; a possible D gene is TRBD1 (6 bases). Trimming pared 4 bases from V and 6 bases from J, leaving 17 bases between. Germline V gene sequence: CDR1 SGHRS, CDR2 YFSETQ. This CDR3 is 14 amino acids long. The CDR3 loop reads CASSLLQGTCEQYF. The CDR3 nucleotides are TGCGCCAGCAGCCTACTACAGGGTACCTGCGAGCAGTACTTC.

A remark on this clonotype: A junction boundary mismatches the germline segment, possibly from a read error. The chain combines TRBV30 with TRBJ1-5, with D unclear. The CDR3 consists of 14 residues. Germline-derived CDR1 and CDR2 are GTSNPN and SVGIG (reference sequence). This CDR3 reads CARSKSAPDQPQHF. The CDR3 DNA is TGTGCCCGGAGTAAATCCGCTCCCGATCAGCCTCAGCATTTT. The whole variable domain, filled in from reference TRBV30 and TRBJ1-5, reads SQTIHQWPATLVQPVGSPLSLECTVEGTSNPNLYWYRQAAGRGLQLLFYSVGIGQISSEVPQNLSASRPQDRQFILSSKKLLLSDSGFYLCARSKSAPDQPQHFGDGTRLSIL.

In regard to this clonotype: Sequence at one end of the junction differs from germline and may be a read error. This chain uses TRBV6-1 with TRBJ1-2; the D is unclear. Germline V gene data show CDR1 as MNHNS and CDR2 as SASEGT. The CDR3 is 13 amino acids. This CDR3 is CVSSAPDLYGYAF. In DNA, the CDR3 is TGTGTCAGCAGTGCGCCAGATCTATATGGTTACGCCTTC.

In regard to this clonotype: Its ends do not fully match the called genes, so a read error is possible. The genes are TRBV11-2 and TRBJ2-3; 9 nucleotides agree with TRBD2. This CDR3 region has 16 residues. Germline V lookup: CDR1 SGHAT, CDR2 FQNNGV. The CDR3 is CASSPQTSGSTDTQYF. CDR3 in DNA: TGTGCCAGCAGCCCCCAGACTAGCGGCAGTACAGATACGCAATATTTT.